The source of this T cell receptor (beta chain) is a study of T-cell memory formation after mild COVID-19. Study outcomes and limitations: A second wave of clones peaked on day 37, and their SARS-CoV-2 specificity went unconfirmed.

This clonotype appeared a few times. Its antigen is unknown. TCRdb reprocessed the 5' RACE reads via MiXCR and lists one record per CDR3 protein. The sample includes 90,000 to 120,000 distinct CDR3 sequences, 8.5% to 14% of them seen just once. With 4 bases removed from V and 2 bases from J, the gap between germline ends came to 8 bases. The germline gives CDR1 SQVTM, CDR2 ANQGSEA. This CDR3 is 13 amino acids long. The rearrangement links TRBV29-1 to TRBJ1-4; D remains unclear. The specimen sequenced was PBMCs or a T cell subset sorted from them (not recorded which). The sequence was obtained from a man younger than 35 who had mild COVID-19 (a few samples of this study predate the infection). Cell type and time point are not known. The CDR3 bases are TGCAGCGTTGCGGGAGGTACTAATGAAAAACTGTTTTTT. Amino acid sequence: CSVAGGTNEKLFF.